These T cell receptor beta chains were read from a single sample in a study of cytomegalovirus exposure and HLA in healthy donors. Only in-frame clones appear in the TCRdb table, and some are missing; sequencing was by immunoSEQ multiplex PCR. The data show around 150,000 clones, with less than 85% seen just once and under 7.5% held by the top ten. Material: PBMCs. These TCRs come from a man aged 35 to 55 in good health and CMV-seropositive. The CDR3 runs from the conserved cysteine through the conserved F or W. A D gene is named only where the DNA matches it firmly. Expanded clones get a size class; other rows say once, few or many, or leave the size out.

d_call j_call clone_size v_call cdr3_nt cdr3_aa
TRBD2 TRBJ2-7 NA TRBV11-2 TGTGCCAGCAGCTGGGGGGGGACTAGCTACGAGCAGTACTTC CASSWGGTSYEQYF
TRBD2 TRBJ2-7 NA TRBV7-9 TGTGCCAGCAGCACGACTAGCGCCTCCTACGAGCAGTACTTC CASSTTSASYEQYF
TRBD1 TRBJ2-1 NA TRBV5-1 TGCGCCAGCAGCGCCTTATACAGGGGCGCCTCCTACAATGAGCAGTTCTTC CASSALYRGASYNEQFF
TRBD1 TRBJ1-5 NA TRBV7-9 TGTGCCAGCAGCCTGACGACAGGGAATAGCAATCAGCCCCAGCATTTT CASSLTTGNSNQPQHF
NA TRBJ2-3 few TRBV9 TGTGCCAGCAGCGGTGGGACCATCACAGGGAGCACAGATACGCAGTATTTT CASSGGTITGSTDTQYF
NA TRBJ1-5 NA TRBV19 TGTGCCAGTAGTATGGGTGACAGAAAAGTCGTTAGCAATCAGCCCCAGCATTTT CASSMGDRKVVSNQPQHF
TRBD1 TRBJ2-3 NA TRBV6-5 TGTGCCAGCAGTTACGCCGGACAGGTGAAGAATACGCAGTATTTT CASSYAGQVKNTQYF
NA TRBJ2-7 NA TRBV4-3 TGCGCCAGCAGCCAAGTGCATGGCCCCCTCTCCTACGAGCAGTACTTC CASSQVHGPLSYEQYF
TRBD1 TRBJ2-3 NA TRBV5-1 TGCGCCAGCACCGGGGTGGGACAGGGGAGGCAGGATACGCAGTATTTT CASTGVGQGRQDTQYF
NA TRBJ2-5 NA TRBV19 TGTGCCAGTAGCTCCGGACAGCGTCGCGAGACCCAGTACTTC CASSSGQRRETQYF
NA TRBJ1-3 NA TRBV5-6 TGTGCCAGCCGTCCCAGAGGGGGGGACTCTGGAAACACCATATATTTT CASRPRGGDSGNTIYF
NA TRBJ2-2 NA TRBV4-3 TGCGCCAGCAGCCTGGGACTTCCCAGCACCGGGGAGCTGTTTTTT CASSLGLPSTGELFF
TRBD1 TRBJ1-4 NA TRBV4-1 TGCGCCAGCAGCCAAGATGGACAGGGGGCCGCAACTAATGAAAAACTGTTTTTT CASSQDGQGAATNEKLFF
NA TRBJ2-3 NA TRBV6-5 TGTGCCAGCAGTTACTTCCCTTCGAGCACAGATACGCAGTATTTT CASSYFPSSTDTQYF
TRBD1 TRBJ1-2 NA TRBV2 TGTGCCAGCAGTGCCGGGACAGGGGGCTTCTATCGCTACACCTTC CASSAGTGGFYRYTF
TRBD1 TRBJ2-2 NA TRBV13 TGTGCCAGCAGCAAGGCGACAGGGCTCGACACCGGGGAGCTGTTTTTT CASSKATGLDTGELFF
NA TRBJ2-7 NA TRBV5-4 TGTGCCAGCAGCTTGGAGCTACAGGTGCACGAGCAGTACTTC CASSLELQVHEQYF
TRBD1 TRBJ1-1 NA TRBV29-1 TGCAGCGTAACAGGGGGTTGGAACACTGAAGCTTTCTTT CSVTGGWNTEAFF
NA TRBJ1-2 NA TRBV6-5 TGTGCCAGCACCCCGGGGGGGGCCTATGGCTACACCTTC CASTPGGAYGYTF
TRBD1 TRBJ2-1 NA TRBV4-3 TGCGCCAGCAGCCTTTCCGAGGGGGCATATGAGCAGTTCTTC CASSLSEGAYEQFF
TRBD2 TRBJ2-7 NA TRBV6-1 TGTGCCAGCAGTGCCGGGGGGACCTACGAGCAGTACTTC CASSAGGTYEQYF
NA TRBJ1-2 NA TRBV6-5 TGTGCCAGCAGTTACTCCTACGGAGATAACTATGGCTACACCTTC CASSYSYGDNYGYTF
TRBD1 TRBJ1-4 NA TRBV28 TGTGCCAGCAGTGCCTACCGGGACAGCAAGAGTCTGTTTTTT CASSAYRDSKSLFF
TRBD1 TRBJ2-7 NA TRBV2 TGTGCCAGCACTCGGACAGGGAGCTCCTACGAGCAGTACTTC CASTRTGSSYEQYF
NA TRBJ1-4 NA TRBV2 TGTGCCAGCAGTGATTTGAGGAGAACTAATGAAAAACTGTTTTTT CASSDLRRTNEKLFF
NA TRBJ1-1 NA TRBV5-4 TGTGCCAGCAGCTTGGATCAGGGAACCACTGAAGCTTTCTTT CASSLDQGTTEAFF
TRBD1 TRBJ2-6 once TRBV6-1 TGTGCCAGCCCAGAAACAGGGGCTGGGGCCAACGTCCTGACTTTC CASPETGAGANVLTF
TRBD1 TRBJ1-5 few TRBV28 TGTGCCAGCAGCCGCGGACAGGAGGATCAGCCCCAGCATTTT CASSRGQEDQPQHF
NA TRBJ2-2 once TRBV9 TGTGCCAGCAGCGTAAAAGGGGCCGGGGAGCTGTTTTTT CASSVKGAGELFF
TRBD1 TRBJ2-7 once TRBV2 TGTGCCAGCAGTCCAACCTTTACAGGGGGGCGCGAGCAGTACTTC CASSPTFTGGREQYF
NA TRBJ1-2 NA TRBV7-2 TGTGCCAGCAGCTTTCCGGGAGTAAGACCCTATGGCTACACCTTC CASSFPGVRPYGYTF
NA TRBJ2-7 NA TRBV4-1 TGCGCCAGCAGCCCCCAAATCGGGGGAAACGAGCAGTACTTC CASSPQIGGNEQYF
TRBD1 TRBJ1-4 NA TRBV27 TGTGCCAGCAGTGACCGACAGGGGGCGCGTGAAAAACTGTTTTTT CASSDRQGAREKLFF
TRBD2 TRBJ2-7 NA TRBV4-2 TGTGCCAGCAGCCAAGATTGGGGTAGCGGGCTATACGAGCAGTACTTC CASSQDWGSGLYEQYF
TRBD2 TRBJ2-7 NA TRBV2 TGTGCCCTCCGAGGACTAGCCTACGAGCAGTACTTC CALRGLAYEQYF
NA TRBJ2-2 NA TRBV21-1 TGTGCCAGCACCCCAAAGGAGGACGGGGAGCTGTTTTTT CASTPKEDGELFF
NA TRBJ1-1 NA TRBV6-5 TGTGCCAGCAGTTACTCAGGGGGATCTGAAGCTTTCTTT CASSYSGGSEAFF